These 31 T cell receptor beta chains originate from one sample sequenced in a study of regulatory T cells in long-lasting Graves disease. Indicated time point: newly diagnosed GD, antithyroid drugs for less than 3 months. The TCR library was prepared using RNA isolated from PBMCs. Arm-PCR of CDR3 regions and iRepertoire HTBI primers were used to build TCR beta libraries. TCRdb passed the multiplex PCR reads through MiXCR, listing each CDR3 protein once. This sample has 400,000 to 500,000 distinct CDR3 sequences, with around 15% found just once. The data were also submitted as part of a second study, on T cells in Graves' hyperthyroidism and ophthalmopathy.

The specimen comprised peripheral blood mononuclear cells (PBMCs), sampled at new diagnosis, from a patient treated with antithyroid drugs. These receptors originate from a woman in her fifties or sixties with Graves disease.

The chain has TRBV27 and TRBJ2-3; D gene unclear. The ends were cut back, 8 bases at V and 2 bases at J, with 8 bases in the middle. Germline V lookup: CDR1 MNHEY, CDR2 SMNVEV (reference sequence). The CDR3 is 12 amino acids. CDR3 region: CASSRPTDTQYF. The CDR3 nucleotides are TGTGCCAGCTCCAGACCCACAGATACGCAGTATTTT.

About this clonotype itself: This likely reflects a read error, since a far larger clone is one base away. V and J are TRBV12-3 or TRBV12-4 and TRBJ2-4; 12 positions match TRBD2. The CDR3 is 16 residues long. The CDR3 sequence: CASSLGGLAGYNEQSF. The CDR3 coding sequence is TGTGCCAGCAGTTTAGGAGGACTAGCGGGGTACAATGAGCAGTCCTTC.

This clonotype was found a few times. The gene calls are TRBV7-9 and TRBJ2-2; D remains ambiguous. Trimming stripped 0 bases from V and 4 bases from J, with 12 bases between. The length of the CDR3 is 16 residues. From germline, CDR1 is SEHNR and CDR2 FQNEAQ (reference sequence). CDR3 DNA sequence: TGTGCCAGCAGCTTAGCGACGGGCGTGAGCACCGGGGAGCTGTTTTTT. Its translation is CASSLATGVSTGELFF.

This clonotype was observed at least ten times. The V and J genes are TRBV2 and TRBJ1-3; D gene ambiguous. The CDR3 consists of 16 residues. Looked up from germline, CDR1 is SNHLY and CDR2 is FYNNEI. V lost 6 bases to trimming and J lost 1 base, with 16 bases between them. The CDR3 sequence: CASRASGGRSGNTIYF. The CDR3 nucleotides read TGTGCCAGCAGAGCCTCGGGAGGGCGATCTGGAAACACCATATATTTT.

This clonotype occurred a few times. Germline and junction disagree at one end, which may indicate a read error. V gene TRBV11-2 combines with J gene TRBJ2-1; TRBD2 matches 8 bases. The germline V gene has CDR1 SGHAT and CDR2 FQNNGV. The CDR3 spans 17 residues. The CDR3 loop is CASSPRPIAGSCNEQFF. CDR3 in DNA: TGTGCCAGCAGCCCCCGCCCCATAGCGGGATCCTGCAATGAGCAGTTCTTC.

The CDR3 sequence: CSARGLSYNEQFF. In DNA, the CDR3 is TGCAGTGCTAGGGGCTTGTCCTACAATGAGCAGTTCTTC. The chain employs TRBV20-1 and TRBJ2-1; D not resolved. Germline lookup yields CDR1 DFQATT and CDR2 SNEGSKA (reference sequence). V was shortened by 3 bases and J by 1 base, with 7 bases between the two germline ends. This CDR3 spans 13 amino acids.

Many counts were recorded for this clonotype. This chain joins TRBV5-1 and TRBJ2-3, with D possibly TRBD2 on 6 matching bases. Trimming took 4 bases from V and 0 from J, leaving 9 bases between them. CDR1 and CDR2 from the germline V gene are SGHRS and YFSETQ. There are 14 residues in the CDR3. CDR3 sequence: CASSDSGSTDTQYF. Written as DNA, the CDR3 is TGCGCCAGCAGCGATAGCGGAAGCACAGATACGCAGTATTTT.

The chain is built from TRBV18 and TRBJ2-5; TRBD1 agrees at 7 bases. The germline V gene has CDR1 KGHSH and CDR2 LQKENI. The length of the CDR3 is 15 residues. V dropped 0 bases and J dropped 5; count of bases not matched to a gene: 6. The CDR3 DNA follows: TGTGCCAGCTCACCACCATCACAGGGGTTGGAGACCCAGTACTTC. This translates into CASSPPSQGLETQYF.

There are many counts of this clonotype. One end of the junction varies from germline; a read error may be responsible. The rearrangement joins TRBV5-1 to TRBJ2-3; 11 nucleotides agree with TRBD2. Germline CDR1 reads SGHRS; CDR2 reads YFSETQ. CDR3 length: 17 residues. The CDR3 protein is CASSAVRLAGPTDTQYF. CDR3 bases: TGTGCCAGCAGCGCGGTAAGACTAGCGGGACCCACAGATACGCAGTATTTT.

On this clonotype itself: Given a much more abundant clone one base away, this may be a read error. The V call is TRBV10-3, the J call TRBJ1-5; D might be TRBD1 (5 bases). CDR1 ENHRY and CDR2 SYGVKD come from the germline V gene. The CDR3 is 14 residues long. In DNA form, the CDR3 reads TGTACCATCAGCCAAGGGGACGTCAATCAGCCCCAGCATTTT. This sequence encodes CTISQGDVNQPQHF.

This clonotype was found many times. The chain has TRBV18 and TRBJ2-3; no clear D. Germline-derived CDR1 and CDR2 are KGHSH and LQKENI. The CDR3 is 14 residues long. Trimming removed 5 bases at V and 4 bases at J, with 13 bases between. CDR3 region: CASSVSRPPDTQYF. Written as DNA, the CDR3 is TGTGCCAGCTCAGTCAGCAGGCCCCCAGATACGCAGTATTTT.

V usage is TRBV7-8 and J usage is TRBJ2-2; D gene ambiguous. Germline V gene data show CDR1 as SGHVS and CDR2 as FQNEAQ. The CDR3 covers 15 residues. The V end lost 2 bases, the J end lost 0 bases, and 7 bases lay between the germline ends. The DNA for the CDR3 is TGTGCCAGCAGCTTACCAGGACCGAACACCGGGGAGCTGTTTTTT. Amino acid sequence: CASSLPGPNTGELFF.

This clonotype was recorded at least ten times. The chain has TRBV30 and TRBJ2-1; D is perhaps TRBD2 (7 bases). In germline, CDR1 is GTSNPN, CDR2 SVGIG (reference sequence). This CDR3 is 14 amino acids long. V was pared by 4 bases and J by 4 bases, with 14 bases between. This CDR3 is CAWITGGGYNEQFF. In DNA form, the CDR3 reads TGTGCCTGGATCACGGGGGGCGGTTACAATGAGCAGTTCTTC.

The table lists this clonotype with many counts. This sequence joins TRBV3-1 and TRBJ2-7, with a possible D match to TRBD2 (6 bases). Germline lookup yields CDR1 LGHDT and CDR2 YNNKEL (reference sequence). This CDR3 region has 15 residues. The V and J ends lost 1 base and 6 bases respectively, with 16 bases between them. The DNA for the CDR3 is TGTGCCAGCAGCCAAGCGGGGCGGGATCGGGTCGAGCAGTACTTC. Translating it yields CASSQAGRDRVEQYF.

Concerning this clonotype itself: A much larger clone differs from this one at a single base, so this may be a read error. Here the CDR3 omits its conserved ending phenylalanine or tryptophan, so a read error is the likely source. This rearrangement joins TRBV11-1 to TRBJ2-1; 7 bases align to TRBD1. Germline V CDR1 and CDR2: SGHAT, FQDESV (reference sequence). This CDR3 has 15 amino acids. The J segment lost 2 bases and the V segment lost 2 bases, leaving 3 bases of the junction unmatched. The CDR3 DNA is TGTGCCAGCAGCTTATTACAGGGGACCTACAATGAGCAGTTCCTC. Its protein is CASSLLQGTYNEQFL.

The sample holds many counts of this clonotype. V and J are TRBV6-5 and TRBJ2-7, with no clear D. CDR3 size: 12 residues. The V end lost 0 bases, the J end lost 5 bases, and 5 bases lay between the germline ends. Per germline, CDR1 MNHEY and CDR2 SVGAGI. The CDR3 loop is CASSYSSHEQYF. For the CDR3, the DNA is TGTGCCAGCAGTTACTCGTCCCACGAGCAGTACTTC.

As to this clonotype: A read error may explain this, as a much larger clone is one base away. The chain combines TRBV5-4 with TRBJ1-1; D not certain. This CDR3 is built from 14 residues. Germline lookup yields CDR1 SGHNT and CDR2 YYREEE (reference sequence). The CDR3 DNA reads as TGTGCCAGCAGCTTGGCGGGAATCAACACTGGAGCTTTCTTT. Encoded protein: CASSLAGINTGAFF. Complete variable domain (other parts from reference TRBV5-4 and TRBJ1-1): ETGVTQSPTHLIKTRGQQVTLRCSSQSGHNTVSWYQQALGQGPQFIFQYYREEENGRGNFPPRFSGLQFPNYSSELNVNALELDDSALYLCASSLAGINTGAFFGQGTRLTVV.

The CDR3 region is CASSEDGGGELFF. Here the CDR3 DNA reads TGTGCCAGCAGTGAGGACGGCGGGGGGGAGCTGTTTTTT. The J gene is TRBJ2-2, the V gene TRBV2; maybe TRBD2 (5 bases). Trimming took 3 bases from V and 8 from J, leaving 10 bases between them. The germline V gene encodes CDR1 SNHLY and CDR2 FYNNEI. The CDR3 runs 13 residues. The whole variable domain, filled in from reference TRBV2 and TRBJ2-2, reads EPEVTQTPSHQVTQMGQEVILRCVPISNHLYFYWYRQILGQKVEFLVSFYNNEISEKSEIFDDQFSVERPDGSNFTLKIRSTKLEDSAMYFCASSEDGGGELFFGEGSRLTVL.

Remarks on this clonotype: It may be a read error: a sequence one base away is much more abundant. The CDR3 DNA reads as TGTGCCAGCTCACCAGGAGCCTACGAGCAGTGCTTC. Translation: CASSPGAYEQCF. This sequence joins TRBV18 and TRBJ2-7; no clear D gene. The CDR3 runs 12 residues. CDR1 and CDR2 from the germline V gene are KGHSH and LQKENI.

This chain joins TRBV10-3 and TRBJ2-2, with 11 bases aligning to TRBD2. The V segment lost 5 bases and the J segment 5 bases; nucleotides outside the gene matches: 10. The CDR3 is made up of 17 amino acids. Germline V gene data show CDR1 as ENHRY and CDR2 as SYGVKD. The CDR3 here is CAISFLAGGLETGELFF. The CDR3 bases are TGTGCCATCAGTTTCCTAGCGGGAGGCCTTGAGACCGGGGAGCTGTTTTTT.

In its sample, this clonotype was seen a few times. The CDR3 DNA reads as TGTGCCATCAGAGCCACTAGCGGGAGGGCCGATGAGACCCAGTACTTC. Its protein is CAIRATSGRADETQYF. The chain recombines TRBV10-3 with TRBJ2-5; 13 nucleotides agree with TRBD2. The germline V gene encodes CDR1 ENHRY and CDR2 SYGVKD. The CDR3 contains 16 residues. V dropped 6 bases and J dropped 5; count of bases not matched to a gene: 9.

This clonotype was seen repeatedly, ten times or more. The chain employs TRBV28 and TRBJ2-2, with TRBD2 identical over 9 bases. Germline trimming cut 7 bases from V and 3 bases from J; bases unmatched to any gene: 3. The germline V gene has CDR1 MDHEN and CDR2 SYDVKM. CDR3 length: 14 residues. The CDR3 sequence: CASNSGSYTGELFF. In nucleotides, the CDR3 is TGTGCCAGCAATAGCGGGAGTTACACCGGGGAGCTGTTTTTT.

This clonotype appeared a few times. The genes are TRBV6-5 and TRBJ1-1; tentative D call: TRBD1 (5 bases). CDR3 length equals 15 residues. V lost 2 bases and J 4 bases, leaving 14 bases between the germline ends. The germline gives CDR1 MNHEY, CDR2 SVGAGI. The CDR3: CASSYGRAGGTEAFF. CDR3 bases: TGTGCCAGCAGTTACGGCAGGGCGGGTGGCACTGAAGCTTTCTTT.

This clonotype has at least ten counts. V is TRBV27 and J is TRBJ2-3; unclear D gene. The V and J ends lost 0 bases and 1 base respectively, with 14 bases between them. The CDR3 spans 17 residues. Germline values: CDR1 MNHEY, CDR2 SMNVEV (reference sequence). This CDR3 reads CASSLSRFVLGTDTQYF. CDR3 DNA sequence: TGTGCCAGCAGTTTATCCCGCTTCGTTCTAGGCACAGATACGCAGTATTTT.

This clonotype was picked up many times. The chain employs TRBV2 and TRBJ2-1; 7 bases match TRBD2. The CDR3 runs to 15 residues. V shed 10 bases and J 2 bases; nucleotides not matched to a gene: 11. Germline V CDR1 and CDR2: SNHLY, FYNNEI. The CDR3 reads CATLADAIPYNEQFF. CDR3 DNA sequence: TGTGCCACCCTAGCGGATGCCATTCCCTACAATGAGCAGTTCTTC.

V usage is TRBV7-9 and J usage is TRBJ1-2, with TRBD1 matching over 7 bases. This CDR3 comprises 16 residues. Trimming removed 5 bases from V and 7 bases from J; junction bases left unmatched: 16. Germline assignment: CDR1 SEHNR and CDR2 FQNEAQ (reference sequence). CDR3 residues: CASSLQPNDREGGYTF. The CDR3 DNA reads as TGTGCCAGCAGCCTACAACCCAACGACAGGGAGGGTGGCTACACCTTC.

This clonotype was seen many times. The CDR3: CASRTGDSYEQYF. DNA of the CDR3: TGTGCCAGCAGGACCGGGGATTCCTACGAGCAGTACTTC. J is TRBJ2-7 and V is TRBV28; a weak D match, TRBD2 (5 bases). Trimming cost V 6 bases and J 1 base, with 10 bases left between them. Germline V CDR1 and CDR2: MDHEN, SYDVKM. The CDR3 runs 13 residues.

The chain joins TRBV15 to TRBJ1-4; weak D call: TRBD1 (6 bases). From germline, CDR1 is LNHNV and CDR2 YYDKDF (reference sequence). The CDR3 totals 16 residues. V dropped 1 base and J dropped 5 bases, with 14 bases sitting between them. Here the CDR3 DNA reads TGTGCCACCAGCAGAGTCCCGACAGGTGAAAATGAAAAACTGTTTTTT. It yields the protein CATSRVPTGENEKLFF.

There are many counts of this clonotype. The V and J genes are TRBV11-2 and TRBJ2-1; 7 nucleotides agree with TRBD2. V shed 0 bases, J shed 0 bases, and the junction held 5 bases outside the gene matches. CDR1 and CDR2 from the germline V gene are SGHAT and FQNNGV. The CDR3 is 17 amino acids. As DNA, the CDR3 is TGTGCCAGCAGCTTAGATTTCGGCGGGAGCTCCTACAATGAGCAGTTCTTC. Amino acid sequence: CASSLDFGGSSYNEQFF.

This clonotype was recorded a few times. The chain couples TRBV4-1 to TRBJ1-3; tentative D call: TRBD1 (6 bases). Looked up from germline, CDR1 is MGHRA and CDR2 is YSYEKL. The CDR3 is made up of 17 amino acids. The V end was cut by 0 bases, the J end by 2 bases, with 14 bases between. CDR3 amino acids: CASSQDYTGNAGNTIYF. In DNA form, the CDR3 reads TGCGCCAGCAGCCAAGATTACACAGGGAACGCTGGAAACACCATATATTTT.

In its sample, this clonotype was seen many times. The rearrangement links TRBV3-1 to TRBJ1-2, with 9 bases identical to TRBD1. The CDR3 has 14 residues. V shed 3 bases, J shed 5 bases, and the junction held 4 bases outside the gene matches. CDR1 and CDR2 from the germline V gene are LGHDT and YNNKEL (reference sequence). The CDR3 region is CASSQEDRGYGYTF. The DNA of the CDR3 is TGTGCCAGCAGCCAGGAGGACAGGGGATATGGCTACACCTTC.